One TCR beta chain is described in this entry. This clonotype was counted ten times or more. Its antigen is not yet known. Base qualities are not at hand, and no much larger clone is one base apart. This record comes from a study of molecular identifiers for immune sequencing clone quantification (dated by TCRdb to between 2018 and 2020). General notes on the study: For a replicate experiment, RNA from around 20,000 or 100,000 naive CD8 T cells was divided into five aliquots, of which four were sequenced. This methods study benchmarked molecular-identifier clustering-based TCR repertoire sequencing (MIDCIRS) and TCR RNA copy counting, using CD8 T cells to do so.

CDR1 and CDR2 (GTSNPN, SVGIG) derive from the germline V gene (reference sequence). Trimming costs V 2 bases and J 1 base, and their ends lie 19 bases apart. Including cysteine and phenylalanine, the CDR3 has 17 amino acids. Just the 51-base CDR3 DNA is kept, in frame starting at base 1. Naive CD8 T cell libraries were made from roughly 20,000 to 1,000,000 sorted cells using 10%, 30% or 50% of purified RNA. Naive CD8 T cells were FACS-sorted as CD8+CD4-CCR7+CD45RA+ on a BD FACSAria II into RLT Plus buffer. Approximately 9 TCR copies' worth of Jurkat RNA were spiked into about 20,000-1,100,000 naive CD8 T cell samples to test detection sensitivity. CD8 T cells were enriched with RosetteSep CD8+ T Cell Enrichment Cocktail and Ficoll-Paque, followed by ACK red cell lysis. The library was obtained by PCR. TCRdb names Illumina HiSeq 4000 as the instrument used. Bulk TCR libraries were generated as previously described, with the TCR primers listed in Table S5 used. Purification of total RNA was performed with the Qiagen AllPrep DNA/RNA kit. Reads from multiple sequencing runs of the same library were pooled before analysis. The paper's processing steps were these. Only reads with exact TCR constant sequence were kept, trimmed to 150 nt, and grouped by their 12-nt molecular barcodes. Reads within each barcode group were sub-clustered using a 15% Levenshtein threshold, and quality-weighted consensus sequences were constructed for each RNA molecule. Non-functional sequences were removed, as were lower-count sequences one edit away from another. Based on fitting two negative binomial distributions, any barcode sub-cluster with under 20% of the maximum read count was discarded. The raw public reads went through TCRdb reprocessing: fastp at Q25, MiXCR clone calling, in-frame beta chains kept. Records with the same CDR3 protein are collapsed into one entry carrying the most frequent genes and DNA. TCRdb's processing, not the authors' own work, is the source of the V and J calls. The sample contains some 11,000 distinct CDR3 sequences, roughly 15% of them found a single time. The ten largest clones take up roughly 1.6% of the sample.

What the research found in general, with its limitations: Without barcode sub-clustering, chimeric consensus sequences inflated TCR diversity; chimeras reached as high as 47%. Clones above 20 RNA copies held over 99% of molecules in CMV-specific effector cells but under 1% in naive cells. Even against a background of some 920,000 naive CD8 T cells, spiked-in Jurkat TCR RNA amounting to a single cell's worth was reported to be detectable. The sizes of highly expanded clones could end up underestimated when identical TCR molecules share a barcode. Spiked-in Jurkat TCR RNA (approximately eleven copies' worth), which is not part of the donor repertoire, was contained in the naive libraries. Modeling gave around 3 recovered TCR RNA copies per cell versus about 10 by digital PCR, implying roughly 28% capture efficiency.

The sequenced sample consisted of naive CD8+ T cells from blood, with Jurkat cell RNA spiked in. In the paper's terms, the cell subset or site label means: FACS-sorted CD8+CD4-CCR7+CD45RA+ naive T cells. The chain is encoded by TRBV30 joined to TRBJ2-3; confidence is insufficient to name the D gene. The clonotype was recovered from a human donor in good health. Some libraries in this study had Jurkat cell RNA spiked in. This receptor carries the CDR3 CAWSRLESPWGTDTQYF. The DNA sequence reads TGTGCCTGGAGTCGGTTAGAATCCCCCTGGGGCACAGATACGCAGTATTTT. This CDR3, with the reference TRBV30 and TRBJ2-3 proteins standing in past its ends, gives the full variable domain SQTIHQWPATLVQPVGSPLSLECTVEGTSNPNLYWYRQAAGRGLQLLFYSVGIGQISSEVPQNLSASRPQDRQFILSSKKLLLSDSGFYLCAWSRLESPWGTDTQYFGPGTRLTVL.